This T cell receptor (beta chain) came from a study of CD8 T cells in Susac syndrome. The germline V and J ends were trimmed by 10 bases and 7 bases, with 15 bases remaining between them. Germline V gene lookup returns CDR1 ENHRY and CDR2 SYGVKD. This CDR3 spans 12 amino acids. Random hexamers were used to reverse transcribe an amount of roughly 0.45 to 1 ug RNA. TCRdb itself ran the immunoSEQ multiplex PCR reads through MiXCR, one entry per CDR3 protein. The table lists 250,000 to 300,000 distinct CDR3 sequences, about 88% of them singletons. Peripheral blood CD8+ and CD4+ T cells were profiled by TCR beta sequencing. The multiple sclerosis controls comprised treatment-naive patients whose relapsing-remitting disease was stable or active. Comments on this clonotype: What it recognizes is unknown.

Notes on the study in general: By the study's own acknowledgment, its TCR sequencing and HLA analysis included relatively few individuals.

The rearrangement joins TRBV10-3 to TRBJ2-3; D possibly corresponds to TRBD2 (5 bases). The source of this sequence is a human donor with multiple sclerosis. The sequenced sample consisted of CD8+ T cells from PBMCs. The CDR3 region is CATLDGKNTQYF. The CDR3 DNA follows: TGTGCCACCCTCGACGGGAAGAATACGCAGTATTTT.